Listed here is a single T cell receptor beta chain. The specificity of this receptor is unknown. No base qualities exist here, and no much larger clone lies one base off it. Reading the germline V gene (reference sequence) gives CDR1 LGHDT and CDR2 YNNKEL. Its CDR3 holds 17 amino acids, cysteine through phenylalanine. Only CDR3 DNA remains: 51 bases, in frame from the first base. V is cut back by 2 bases and J by 3 bases, with 12 bases in the junction unmatched. This entry belongs to a study of blood T cell repertoires in COVID-19 (dated by TCRdb to the early 2020s). A note on the overall study: Samples covering the acute and convalescent phases of COVID-19 were provided by collaborators in the United States, Italy and Spain. The prospective study material was composed of cDNA or gDNA derived from T cells, B-cell-depleted T cells, or PBMCs. Deeply sampled blood TCRbeta repertoires from subjects exposed to, actively infected with, or recovered from COVID-19 were included in the dataset. The repertoires were made available in a free public database intended to serve as a resource for research on the immune response to SARS-CoV-2. The samples were drawn from the first 160 participants of the ongoing ImmuneRACE study and from under 1,500 subjects provided by 6 global collaborators. A de-identified subject ID, COVID-19 status, age in years and sex were almost always included in the sample metadata. HLA class I and class II types, where available, came from metadata supplied by the sample provider rather than from assay-based typing. Broader findings and caveats from the paper: Clinical and demographic metadata were provided uncurated, with the amount varying by source and participant.

TCRbeta CDR3 regions were amplified from genomic DNA using the immunoSEQ Assay, a bias-controlled multiplex PCR. The authors' analysis ran thus. Within the assay, amplification of reference gene primers was used to estimate how many nucleated cells each sample contained. To quantify the absolute abundance of each unique TCRbeta CDR3 rearrangement, sequence reads were collapsed and filtered. Productive Simpson clonality was computed per sample as the square root of Simpson's diversity index over productive rearrangements. Sourced from immuneACCESS, this table was stored by TCRdb with only in-frame sequences that have V and J called. A share of the clones is absent; for the studies checked, an unresolved V gene accounts for under half, and the remainder has no known explanation. The V and J calls and clone size are taken from that table; D and trimming were inferred from the DNA. Recorded for this sample are just over 200,000 clones; around 82% of them occurred a single time. The ten top clones hold less than 7% of the sample.

The collaborating institutions used their own protocols to collect whole blood in K2EDTA tubes. Collaborator samples were shipped for TCRbeta analysis as frozen whole blood, isolated PBMCs, or DNA extracted from either sample type. The receptor was isolated from a woman in her sixties or seventies with acute or convalescent COVID-19. The rearranged segments are TRBV3-1 (or the pseudogene TRBV3-2) and TRBJ1-1; TRBD1 lines up with 7 middle nucleotides. Sequencing was carried out using peripheral blood. The CDR3 has the sequence CASSQYPRQGADTEAFF. At the DNA level, the sequence is TGTGCCAGCAGCCAATACCCCCGACAGGGCGCGGACACTGAAGCTTTCTTT.